Sequencing of this T cell receptor (beta chain) was carried out in a study of T cell responses to AZD1222 COVID-19 vaccine. The method was immunoSEQ multiplex PCR; TCRdb's version includes in-frame clones alone and lacks a portion of them. The data hold approximately 64,000 clones, with about four fifths observed a single time. This specimen was peripheral blood, taken on day 0 of AZD1222 vaccination. The sequence was collected from an adult in good health.

CDR3 sequence: CASRDTSGGGDTQYF. In DNA, the CDR3 is TGTGCCAGCAGGGACACTAGCGGGGGAGGGGATACGCAGTATTTT. The chain joins TRBV2 to TRBJ2-3; 11 nucleotides align to TRBD2. The CDR3 is made up of 15 amino acids. CDR1 and CDR2 (germline): SNHLY, FYNNEI. J gave up 6 bases and V 6 bases, and 8 bases lay outside the gene matches.